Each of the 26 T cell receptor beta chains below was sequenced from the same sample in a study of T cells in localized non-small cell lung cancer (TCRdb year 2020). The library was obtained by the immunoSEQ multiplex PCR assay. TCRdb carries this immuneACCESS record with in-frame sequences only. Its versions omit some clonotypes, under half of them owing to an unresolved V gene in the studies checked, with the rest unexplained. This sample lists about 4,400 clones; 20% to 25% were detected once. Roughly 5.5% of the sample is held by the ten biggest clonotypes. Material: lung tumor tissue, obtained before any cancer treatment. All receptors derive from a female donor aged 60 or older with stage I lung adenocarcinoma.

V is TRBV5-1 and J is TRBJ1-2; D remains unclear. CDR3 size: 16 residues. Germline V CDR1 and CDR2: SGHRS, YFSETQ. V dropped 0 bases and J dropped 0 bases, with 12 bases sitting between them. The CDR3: CASSLAQYSPNYGYTF. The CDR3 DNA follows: TGCGCCAGCAGCTTGGCACAGTATTCGCCTAACTATGGCTACACCTTC.

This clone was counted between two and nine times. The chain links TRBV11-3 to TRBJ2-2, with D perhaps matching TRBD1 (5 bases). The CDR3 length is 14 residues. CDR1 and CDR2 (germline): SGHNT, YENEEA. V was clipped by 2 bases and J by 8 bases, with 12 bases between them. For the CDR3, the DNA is TGTGCCAGCAGCTTAAAACGTTCAGGGGGGGAGCTGTTTTTT. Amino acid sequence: CASSLKRSGGELFF.

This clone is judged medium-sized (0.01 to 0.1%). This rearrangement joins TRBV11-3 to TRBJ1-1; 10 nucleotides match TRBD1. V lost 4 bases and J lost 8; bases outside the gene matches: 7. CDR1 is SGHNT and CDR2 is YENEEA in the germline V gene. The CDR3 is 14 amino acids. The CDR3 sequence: CASSSRDRGPEAFF. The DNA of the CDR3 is TGTGCCAGCAGCTCCCGGGACAGGGGACCCGAAGCTTTCTTT.

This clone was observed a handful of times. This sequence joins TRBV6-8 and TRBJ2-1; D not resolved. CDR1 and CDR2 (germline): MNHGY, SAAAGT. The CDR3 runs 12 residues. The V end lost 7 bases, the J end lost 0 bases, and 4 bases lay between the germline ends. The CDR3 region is CASKSSYNEQFF. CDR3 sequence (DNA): TGTGCCAGCAAAAGCTCCTACAATGAGCAGTTCTTC.

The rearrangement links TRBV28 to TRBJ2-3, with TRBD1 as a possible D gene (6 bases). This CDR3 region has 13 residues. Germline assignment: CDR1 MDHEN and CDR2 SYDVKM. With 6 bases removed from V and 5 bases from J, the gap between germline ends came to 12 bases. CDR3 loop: CASRAGAKDTQYF. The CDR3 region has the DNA TGTGCCAGCAGGGCAGGGGCCAAAGATACGCAGTATTTT.

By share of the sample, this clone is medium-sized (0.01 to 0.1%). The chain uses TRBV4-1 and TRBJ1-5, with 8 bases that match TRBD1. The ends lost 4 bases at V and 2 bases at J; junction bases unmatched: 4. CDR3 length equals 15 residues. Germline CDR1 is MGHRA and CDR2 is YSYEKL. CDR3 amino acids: CASSPGGEGNQPQHF. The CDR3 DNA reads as TGCGCCAGCAGCCCAGGGGGCGAGGGCAATCAGCCCCAGCATTTT.

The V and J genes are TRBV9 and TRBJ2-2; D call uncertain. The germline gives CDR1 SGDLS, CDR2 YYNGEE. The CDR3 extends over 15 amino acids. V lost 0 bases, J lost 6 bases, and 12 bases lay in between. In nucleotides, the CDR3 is TGTGCCAGCAGCGTAGCTGCGGCCGCAGCCGGGGAGCTGTTTTTT. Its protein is CASSVAAAAAGELFF. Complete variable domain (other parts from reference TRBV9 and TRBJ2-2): DSGVTQTPKHLITATGQRVTLRCSPRSGDLSVYWYQQSLDQGLQFLIQYYNGEERAKGNILERFSAQQFPDLHSELNLSSLELGDSALYFCASSVAAAAAGELFFGEGSRLTVL.

The CDR3 is CASSLRGVGDTQYF. CDR3 in DNA: TGCGCCAGCAGCTTGCGGGGGGTAGGGGATACGCAGTATTTT. The chain employs TRBV5-1 and TRBJ2-3; 7 bases fit TRBD2. Unmatched junction bases numbered 5, after V lost 1 base and J lost 6 bases. CDR1 is SGHRS, CDR2 YFSETQ, per germline. The CDR3 has 14 amino acids. Complete variable domain (other parts from reference TRBV5-1 and TRBJ2-3): KAGVTQTPRYLIKTRGQQVTLSCSPISGHRSVSWYQQTPGQGLQFLFEYFSETQRNKGNFPGRFSGRQFSNSRSEMNVSTLELGDSALYLCASSLRGVGDTQYFGPGTRLTVL.

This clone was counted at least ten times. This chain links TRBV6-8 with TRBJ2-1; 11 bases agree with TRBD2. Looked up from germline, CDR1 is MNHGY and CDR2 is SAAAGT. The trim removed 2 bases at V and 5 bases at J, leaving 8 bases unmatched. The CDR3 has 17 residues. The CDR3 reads CASSYATSGSRHNEQFF. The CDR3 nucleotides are TGTGCCAGCAGTTACGCAACTAGCGGGAGCCGACACAATGAGCAGTTCTTC.

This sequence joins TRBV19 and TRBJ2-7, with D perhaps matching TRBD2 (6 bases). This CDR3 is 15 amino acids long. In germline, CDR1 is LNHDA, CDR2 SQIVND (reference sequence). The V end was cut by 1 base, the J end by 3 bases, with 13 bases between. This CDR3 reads CASSIGGTAYYEQYF. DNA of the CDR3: TGTGCCAGTAGTATAGGGGGGACTGCATACTACGAGCAGTACTTC. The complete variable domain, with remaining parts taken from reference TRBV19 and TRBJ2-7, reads DGGITQSPKYLFRKEGQNVTLSCEQNLNHDAMYWYRQDPGQGLRLIYYSQIVNDFQKGDIAEGYSVSREKKESFPLTVTSAQKNPTAFYLCASSIGGTAYYEQYFGPGTRLTVT.

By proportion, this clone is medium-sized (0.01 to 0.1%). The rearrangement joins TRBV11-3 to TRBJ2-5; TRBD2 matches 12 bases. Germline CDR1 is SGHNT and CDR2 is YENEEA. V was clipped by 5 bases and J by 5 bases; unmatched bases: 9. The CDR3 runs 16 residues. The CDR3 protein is CASSRTGLAGKETQYF. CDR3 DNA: TGTGCCAGCAGCCGTACCGGACTAGCGGGAAAGGAGACCCAGTACTTC. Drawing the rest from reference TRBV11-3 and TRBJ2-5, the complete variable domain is EAGVVQSPRYKIIEKKQPVAFWCNPISGHNTLYWYLQNLGQGPELLIRYENEEAVDDSQLPKDRFSAERLKGVDSTLKIQPAELGDSAVYLCASSRTGLAGKETQYFGPGTRLLVL.

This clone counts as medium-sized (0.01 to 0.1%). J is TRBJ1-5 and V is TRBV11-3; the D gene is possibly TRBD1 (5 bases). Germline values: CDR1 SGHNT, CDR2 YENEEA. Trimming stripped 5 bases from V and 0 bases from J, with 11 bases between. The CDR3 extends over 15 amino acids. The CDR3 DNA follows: TGTGCCAGCAGCCCGACAGCTTATAGCAATCAGCCCCAGCATTTT. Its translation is CASSPTAYSNQPQHF.

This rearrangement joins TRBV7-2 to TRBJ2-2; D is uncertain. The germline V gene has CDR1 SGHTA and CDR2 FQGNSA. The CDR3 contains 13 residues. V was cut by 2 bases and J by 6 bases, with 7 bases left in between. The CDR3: CASSLKAPGELFF. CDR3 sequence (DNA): TGTGCCAGCAGCTTAAAAGCTCCCGGGGAGCTGTTTTTT.

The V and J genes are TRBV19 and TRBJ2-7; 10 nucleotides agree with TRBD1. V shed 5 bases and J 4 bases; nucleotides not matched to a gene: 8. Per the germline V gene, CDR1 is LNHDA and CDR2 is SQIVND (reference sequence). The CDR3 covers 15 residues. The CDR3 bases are TGTGCCAGTAGTTGGGGACAGGGGCTGAGGTACGAGCAGTACTTC. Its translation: CASSWGQGLRYEQYF.

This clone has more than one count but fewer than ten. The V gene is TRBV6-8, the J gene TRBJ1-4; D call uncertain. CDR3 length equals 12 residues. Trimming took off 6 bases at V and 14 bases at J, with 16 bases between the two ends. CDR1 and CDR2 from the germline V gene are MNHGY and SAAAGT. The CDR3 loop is CASSAPSIRLFF. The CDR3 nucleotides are TGTGCCAGCAGCGCCCCGTCCATACGGCTGTTTTTT.

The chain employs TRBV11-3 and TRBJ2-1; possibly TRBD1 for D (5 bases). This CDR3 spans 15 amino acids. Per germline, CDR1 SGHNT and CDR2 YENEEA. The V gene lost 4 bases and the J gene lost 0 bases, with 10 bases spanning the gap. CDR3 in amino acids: CASSSGLSSYNEQFF. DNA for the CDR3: TGTGCCAGCAGCTCAGGGCTGAGCTCCTACAATGAGCAGTTCTTC.

CDR3 in DNA: TGTGCCAGCAGTCGATTGGGACAGGGATGGATCTATGGCTACACCTTC. Its protein product is CASSRLGQGWIYGYTF. The chain carries TRBV6-8 and TRBJ1-2; 9 bases line up with TRBD1. Germline V CDR1 and CDR2: MNHGY, SAAAGT. J was trimmed by 4 bases and V by 5 bases; bases with no gene match: 11. The CDR3 loop spans 16 amino acids.

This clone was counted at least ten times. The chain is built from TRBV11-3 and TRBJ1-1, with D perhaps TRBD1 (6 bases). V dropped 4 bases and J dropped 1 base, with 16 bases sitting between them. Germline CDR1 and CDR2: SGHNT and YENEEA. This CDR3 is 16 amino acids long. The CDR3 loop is CASSYPGMGANTEAFF. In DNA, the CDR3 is TGTGCCAGCAGCTACCCCGGAATGGGGGCGAACACTGAAGCTTTCTTT.

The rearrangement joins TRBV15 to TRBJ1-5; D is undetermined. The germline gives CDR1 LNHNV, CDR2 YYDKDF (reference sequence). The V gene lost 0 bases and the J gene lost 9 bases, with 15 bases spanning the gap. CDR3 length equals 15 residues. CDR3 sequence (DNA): TGTGCCACCAGCAGAGATGAGAGGGTAGCGGGGCCCCAGCATTTT. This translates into CATSRDERVAGPQHF.

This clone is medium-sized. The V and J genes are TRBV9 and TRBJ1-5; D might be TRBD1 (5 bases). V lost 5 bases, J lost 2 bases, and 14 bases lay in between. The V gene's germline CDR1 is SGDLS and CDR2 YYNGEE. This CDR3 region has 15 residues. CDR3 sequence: CASSGGRVGNQPQHF. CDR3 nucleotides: TGTGCCAGCAGTGGAGGCAGGGTGGGCAATCAGCCCCAGCATTTT.

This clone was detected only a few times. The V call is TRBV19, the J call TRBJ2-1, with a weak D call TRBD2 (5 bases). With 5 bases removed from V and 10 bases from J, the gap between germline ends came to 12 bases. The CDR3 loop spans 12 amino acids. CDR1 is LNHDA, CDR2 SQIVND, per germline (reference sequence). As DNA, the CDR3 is TGTGCCAGTAGTGCCGGGAAGGGCGAGCAGTTCTTC. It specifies CASSAGKGEQFF.

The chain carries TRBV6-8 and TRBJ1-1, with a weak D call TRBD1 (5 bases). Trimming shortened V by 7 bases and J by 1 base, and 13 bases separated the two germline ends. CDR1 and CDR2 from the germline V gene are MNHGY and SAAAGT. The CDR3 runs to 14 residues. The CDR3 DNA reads TGTGCCAGCATGCCAGGGCTCTCGAACACTGAAGCTTTCTTT. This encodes CASMPGLSNTEAFF.

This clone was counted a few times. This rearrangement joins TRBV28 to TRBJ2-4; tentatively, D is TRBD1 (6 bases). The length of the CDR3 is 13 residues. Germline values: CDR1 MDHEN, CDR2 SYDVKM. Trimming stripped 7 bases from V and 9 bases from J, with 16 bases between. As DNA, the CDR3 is TGTGCCAGCACTATTTACCAGACAGGCATTCAGTACTTC. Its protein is CASTIYQTGIQYF.

The chain's CDR3 is CASIQEGYEQYF. For the CDR3, the DNA is TGTGCCAGCATACAGGAAGGCTACGAGCAGTACTTC. The chain uses TRBV9 and TRBJ2-7, with a weak D call TRBD1 (5 bases). The length of the CDR3 is 12 residues. Germline CDR1 is SGDLS and CDR2 is YYNGEE. Trimming left V 6 bases short and J 3 bases short, with 10 bases between.

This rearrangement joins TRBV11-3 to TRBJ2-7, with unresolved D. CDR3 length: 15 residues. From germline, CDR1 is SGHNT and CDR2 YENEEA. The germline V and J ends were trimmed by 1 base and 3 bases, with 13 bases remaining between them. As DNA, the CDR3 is TGTGCCAGCAGCTTAGGGTTGGGCAACAACTACGAGCAGTACTTC. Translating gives CASSLGLGNNYEQYF.

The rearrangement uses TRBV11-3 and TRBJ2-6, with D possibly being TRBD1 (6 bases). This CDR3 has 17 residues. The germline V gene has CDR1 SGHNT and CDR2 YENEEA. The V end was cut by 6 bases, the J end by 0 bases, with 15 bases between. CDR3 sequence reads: CASRSTGTFSGANVLTF. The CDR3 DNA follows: TGTGCCAGCAGGTCGACAGGAACCTTCTCTGGGGCCAACGTCCTGACTTTC. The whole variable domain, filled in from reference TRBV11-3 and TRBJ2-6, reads EAGVVQSPRYKIIEKKQPVAFWCNPISGHNTLYWYLQNLGQGPELLIRYENEEAVDDSQLPKDRFSAERLKGVDSTLKIQPAELGDSAVYLCASRSTGTFSGANVLTFGAGSRLTVL.